Each of the 24 T cell receptor beta chains below was sequenced from the same sample in a study of circulating and synovial CD4+ cells in juvenile arthritis. Assay used: immunoSEQ multiplex PCR; TCRdb lists only in-frame clones, some missing. The sample shows 4,000 or so clones, around 83% of them seen only once. Sequencing input: CD4+ T cells from synovial fluid. The receptor source for this set is a human donor with juvenile idiopathic arthritis.

The chain links TRBV28 to TRBJ2-1; a weak D match, TRBD2 (6 bases). The CDR3 is 16 amino acids. Germline loops: CDR1 MDHEN, CDR2 SYDVKM. Trimming took off 6 bases at V and 0 bases at J, with 15 bases between the two ends. CDR3 region: CASSHSGRGSYNEQFF. CDR3 bases: TGTGCCAGCAGCCATAGCGGCCGAGGCTCCTACAATGAGCAGTTCTTC.

This clone was seen more than once but under ten times. The chain carries TRBV4-2 and TRBJ1-5; 7 bases map to TRBD1. The CDR3 contains 16 residues. Germline V lookup: CDR1 LGHNA, CDR2 YNFKEQ. V lost 0 bases to trimming and J lost 3 bases; unmatched junction nucleotides: 5. The DNA of the CDR3 is TGTGCCAGCAGCCAAGATCCGGGACAGTTCAATCAGCCCCAGCATTTT. Translated, it gives CASSQDPGQFNQPQHF.

V usage is TRBV14 and J usage is TRBJ2-5, with 12 bases that match TRBD2. Looked up from germline, CDR1 is SGHDN and CDR2 is FVKESK. The ends lost 1 base at V and 5 bases at J; junction bases unmatched: 8. The CDR3 covers 17 residues. CDR3: CASSQGRTSGVWETQYF. The CDR3 nucleotides read TGTGCCAGCAGCCAAGGCCGGACTAGCGGGGTTTGGGAGACCCAGTACTTC.

This chain joins TRBV7-3 and TRBJ2-7; 10 bases line up with TRBD1. CDR1 is SGHTA, CDR2 FQGTGA, per germline. J was trimmed by 7 bases and V by 5 bases; bases with no gene match: 8. The CDR3 contains 14 residues. CDR3 region: CASSPGQGGKEQYF. In DNA, the CDR3 is TGTGCCAGCAGCCCAGGACAGGGGGGGAAAGAGCAGTACTTC.

The genes are TRBV7-3 and TRBJ2-2; 8 nucleotides line up with TRBD1. The junction had 4 bases not matched to a gene; V was cut back by 4 bases and J by 0 bases. This CDR3 spans 16 amino acids. The germline CDR1 and CDR2 sequences are SGHTA and FQGTGA. The DNA for the CDR3 is TGTGCCAGCAGCTCGGACAGGGCCACGAACACCGGGGAGCTGTTTTTT. Translation gives CASSSDRATNTGELFF.

This clone was found a few times. V usage is TRBV7-3 and J usage is TRBJ2-1; 7 bases are shared with TRBD2. Germline CDR1 and CDR2: SGHTA and FQGTGA. The CDR3 contains 18 residues. Trimming removed 1 base from V and 0 bases from J; junction bases left unmatched: 9. CDR3 region: CASSLRPFLADSYNEQFF. The CDR3 DNA reads TGTGCCAGCAGCTTAAGGCCCTTTCTAGCGGACTCCTACAATGAGCAGTTCTTC.

The chain is built from TRBV10-1 and TRBJ2-5; TRBD2 matches at 9 bases. With 9 bases clipped from V and 4 bases from J, the junction kept 12 bases outside the gene matches. This CDR3 has 15 residues. In germline, CDR1 is WNHNN, CDR2 SYGVQD (reference sequence). The CDR3 DNA follows: TGCGCCAGGCTAACTGAGGCGGGGGGGCGAGAGACCCAGTACTTC. This sequence encodes CARLTEAGGRETQYF.

The chain employs TRBV13 and TRBJ2-1, with 11 bases fitting TRBD2. CDR3 size: 15 residues. The J segment lost 8 bases and the V segment lost 0 bases, leaving 3 bases of the junction unmatched. Germline V CDR1 and CDR2: PRHDT, FYEKMQ (reference sequence). The CDR3 DNA follows: TGTGCCAGCAGCTTAGGCCTAGCGGGGGGTTATGAGCAGTTCTTC. This gives the protein CASSLGLAGGYEQFF.

This chain uses TRBV6-4 with TRBJ1-1; possibly TRBD1 for D (5 bases). The germline CDR1 and CDR2 sequences are MRHNA and SNTAGT. V lost 8 bases and J lost 5, with 15 bases in between. The CDR3 has 13 residues. The CDR3 sequence: CASGSGWMTEAFF. The CDR3 DNA follows: TGTGCCAGCGGGTCAGGGTGGATGACTGAAGCTTTCTTT.

J is TRBJ2-3 and V is TRBV5-1; 8 nucleotides line up with TRBD1. The length of the CDR3 is 16 residues. Germline V gives CDR1 SGHRS, CDR2 YFSETQ. V shed 0 bases, J shed 7 bases, and the junction held 10 bases outside the gene matches. The CDR3 is CASSLEGRGLINTQYF. For the CDR3, the DNA is TGCGCCAGCAGCTTGGAGGGCAGGGGGCTAATAAATACGCAGTATTTT.

V gene TRBV19 combines with J gene TRBJ2-1; the match to TRBD1 covers 7 bases. The CDR3 covers 12 residues. The germline gives CDR1 LNHDA, CDR2 SQIVND (reference sequence). V lost 10 bases to trimming and J lost 7 bases; unmatched junction nucleotides: 7. This CDR3 reads CATMDRWNEQFF. The CDR3, as DNA: TGTGCCACCATGGACAGGTGGAATGAGCAGTTCTTC.

The CDR3 DNA reads TGTGCCAGCAGCTTCGGAGGGAACTCCTACAATGAGCAGTTCTTC. Protein product: CASSFGGNSYNEQFF. This chain links TRBV11-1 with TRBJ2-1; weak D call: TRBD2 (6 bases). Trimming left V 3 bases short and J 0 bases short, with 9 bases between. The CDR3 is 15 amino acids. CDR1 is SGHAT and CDR2 is FQDESV in the germline V gene (reference sequence).

V and J are TRBV27 and TRBJ1-2; 10 nucleotides match TRBD1. CDR1 is MNHEY and CDR2 is SMNVEV in the germline V gene (reference sequence). The V gene end was trimmed by 0 bases and the J gene end by 10 bases; junction bases not matched to a gene: 2. The CDR3 has 13 amino acids. The CDR3 DNA follows: TGTGCCAGCAGTTTATCGGGACAGGGGACCTACACCTTC. This codes for CASSLSGQGTYTF.

The chain joins TRBV29-1 to TRBJ1-2, with 7 bases fitting TRBD1. This CDR3 spans 15 amino acids. From germline, CDR1 is SQVTM and CDR2 ANQGSEA. The V and J ends lost 5 bases and 4 bases, in that order; junction bases with no gene match: 13. The CDR3 is CSVYAVRQGTYGYTF. In DNA form, the CDR3 reads TGCAGCGTTTACGCCGTCCGACAGGGAACCTATGGCTACACCTTC.

The rearrangement uses TRBV4-3 and TRBJ2-5; D may be TRBD1 (6 bases). The V end lost 2 bases, the J end lost 4 bases, and 14 bases lay between the germline ends. CDR1 is LGHNA and CDR2 is YSLEER in the germline V gene. This CDR3 has 15 residues. The DNA for the CDR3 is TGCGCCAGCAGCCAACTGACAGGTCCCGGAGAGACCCAGTACTTC. This codes for CASSQLTGPGETQYF.

This clone was observed a few times. This rearrangement joins TRBV4-2 to TRBJ2-7; D unclear. Trimming took 1 base from V and 3 from J, leaving 10 bases between them. The CDR3 is made up of 14 amino acids. Germline values: CDR1 LGHNA, CDR2 YNFKEQ. The CDR3 here is CASSQGASVYEQYF. The CDR3 DNA reads TGTGCCAGCAGCCAAGGTGCCAGTGTCTACGAGCAGTACTTC.

The chain employs TRBV19 and TRBJ1-3; D uncertain. The CDR3 is 13 residues long. Trimming left V 8 bases short and J 1 base short, with 9 bases between. The germline V gene encodes CDR1 LNHDA and CDR2 SQIVND (reference sequence). DNA for the CDR3: TGTGCCAGTGGCTTTTCTTCTGGAAACACCATATATTTT. It encodes CASGFSSGNTIYF.

The chain links TRBV28 to TRBJ1-1; no clear D. Deletions cut 8 bases from V and 4 bases from J, with 17 bases between. CDR1 is MDHEN, CDR2 SYDVKM, per germline. The CDR3 extends over 14 amino acids. DNA of the CDR3: TGTGCCAGCCCCCCCCCGGGGAGAGGCACTGAAGCTTTCTTT. It is translated as CASPPPGRGTEAFF.

The rearrangement joins TRBV10-2 to TRBJ2-1; 10 bases fit TRBD2. The CDR3 consists of 14 residues. The V gene end was trimmed by 4 bases and the J gene end by 12 bases; junction bases not matched to a gene: 9. Per the germline V gene, CDR1 is WSHSY and CDR2 is SAAADI. The CDR3: CASSVLAGEAGQFF. DNA for the CDR3: TGCGCCAGCAGTGTCCTAGCGGGAGAGGCTGGGCAGTTCTTC.

V gene TRBV6-1 combines with J gene TRBJ1-3, with TRBD1 matching 7 bases. The CDR3 has 15 residues. The germline V gene has CDR1 MNHNS and CDR2 SASEGT. Losses at the gene ends were 3 bases for V and 5 bases for J; bases not matched to a gene: 7. This CDR3 is CASSEVRGNRNTIYF. The CDR3 bases are TGTGCCAGCAGTGAGGTCAGGGGGAACAGAAACACCATATATTTT.

The chain couples TRBV19 to TRBJ2-5, with D perhaps matching TRBD1 (6 bases). V was clipped by 6 bases and J by 4 bases, with 12 bases between them. CDR1 is LNHDA, CDR2 SQIVND, per germline (reference sequence). The CDR3 runs to 13 residues. CDR3 residues: CASSRTAGETQYF. In nucleotides, the CDR3 is TGTGCCAGTAGCAGGACAGCTGGAGAGACCCAGTACTTC. The whole variable domain, remainder taken from reference TRBV19 and TRBJ2-5, is DGGITQSPKYLFRKEGQNVTLSCEQNLNHDAMYWYRQDPGQGLRLIYYSQIVNDFQKGDIAEGYSVSREKKESFPLTVTSAQKNPTAFYLCASSRTAGETQYFGPGTRLLVL.

The chain uses TRBV5-4 and TRBJ2-3, with TRBD2 matching 9 bases. This CDR3 has 16 residues. CDR1 and CDR2 (germline): SGHNT, YYREEE (reference sequence). J was trimmed by 4 bases and V by 0 bases; bases with no gene match: 6. The CDR3 nucleotides are TGTGCCAGCAGCTTGGTGCGGGGGGGCCCCTCAGATACGCAGTATTTT. Translated: CASSLVRGGPSDTQYF.

Note on this clone: The junction and the germline gene differ at one end; a read error may be behind it. The chain is built from TRBV5-5 and TRBJ1-5; 11 bases line up with TRBD1. This CDR3 is built from 15 residues. In germline, CDR1 is SGHKS, CDR2 YYEKEE (reference sequence). Here the CDR3 reads CASSLGQGDIQPQHF. The DNA of the CDR3 is TGTGCCAGCAGTTTGGGACAGGGGGACATCCAGCCCCAGCATTTT.

In this sample, this clone turned up once. Written as DNA, the CDR3 is TGTGCCAGTAGTATAGAGACTAGCGGGGTCAGGGAGCAGTTCTTC. It is translated as CASSIETSGVREQFF. V and J are TRBV19 and TRBJ2-1, with 11 bases that match TRBD2. Germline assignment: CDR1 LNHDA and CDR2 SQIVND (reference sequence). The CDR3 covers 15 residues. The junction had 5 bases not matched to a gene; V was cut back by 0 bases and J by 10 bases.